This T cell receptor beta chain was captured by sequencing in a study of blood T cell repertoires in COVID-19. Study information: Collection of acute and convalescent COVID-19 samples took place in the United States, Italy and Spain. T cells, B-cell-depleted T cells, or PBMCs provided the cDNA or gDNA that served as material.

Here immunoSEQ multiplex PCR was the method, and the copy in TCRdb shows in-frame clones only, minus some. This table holds fewer than 300,000 clones, 87% found once. The receptor's source is a woman aged 45-60 years with acute or convalescent COVID-19. Sequencing was performed on peripheral blood.

The CDR3 loop is CASSLGPNTEAFF. As DNA, the CDR3 is TGTGCCAGCAGTTTAGGCCCGAACACTGAAGCTTTCTTT. V gene TRBV28 combines with J gene TRBJ1-1; D not certain. The V end was cut by 2 bases, the J end by 1 base, with 5 bases between. There are 13 residues in the CDR3. Per germline, CDR1 MDHEN and CDR2 SYDVKM.